The present TCR beta chain was sequenced within a study of T cell responses to AZD1222 COVID-19 vaccine. In regard to this clone: Its antigen is currently unknown.

Overall study findings and caveats: At baseline, just a handful of AZD1222 recipients tested seropositive.

Sequenced by immunoSEQ multiplex PCR; TCRdb stores in-frame clones only, minus some. The sample has 150,000 to 160,000 clones, just over 90% seen once. V shed 1 base, J shed 2 bases, and the junction held 6 bases outside the gene matches. This CDR3 is built from 17 residues. Germline CDR1 and CDR2: SGHRS and YFSETQ. Sample: peripheral blood, taken on day 0 of AZD1222 vaccination. This clonotype was sampled from an adult in good health. The chain couples TRBV5-1 to TRBJ2-3; 11 nucleotides match TRBD2. The CDR3 loop is CASSLTGTSGYTDTQYF. The CDR3 DNA follows: TGCGCCAGCAGCTTGACCGGGACTAGCGGTTACACAGATACGCAGTATTTT.